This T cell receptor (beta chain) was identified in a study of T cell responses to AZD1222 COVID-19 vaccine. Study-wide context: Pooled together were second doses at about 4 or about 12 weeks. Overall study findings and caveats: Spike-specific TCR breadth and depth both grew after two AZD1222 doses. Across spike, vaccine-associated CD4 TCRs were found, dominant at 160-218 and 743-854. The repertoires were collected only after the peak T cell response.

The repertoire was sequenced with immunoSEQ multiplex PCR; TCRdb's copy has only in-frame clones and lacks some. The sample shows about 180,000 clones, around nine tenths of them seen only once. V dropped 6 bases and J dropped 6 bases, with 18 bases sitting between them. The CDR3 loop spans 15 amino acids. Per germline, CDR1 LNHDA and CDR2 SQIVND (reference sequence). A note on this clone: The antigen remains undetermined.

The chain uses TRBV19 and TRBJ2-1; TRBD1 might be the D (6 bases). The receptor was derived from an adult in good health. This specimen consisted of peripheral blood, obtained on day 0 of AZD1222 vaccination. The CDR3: CASSFISGTLNEQFF. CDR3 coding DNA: TGTGCCAGTAGCTTTATATCCGGGACACTCAATGAGCAGTTCTTC.